This T cell receptor beta chain was profiled in a study of CD8+ T cells in alopecia areata. Broader study findings: Clonality exceeded that of normal scalp in lesional scalp, most notably in alopecia totalis/universalis.

V shed 6 bases, J shed 5 bases, and the junction held 10 bases outside the gene matches. The CDR3 extends over 16 amino acids. Germline lookup yields CDR1 SQVTM and CDR2 ANQGSEA. This clone has just one count. The antigen remains unidentified. The sequencing template was cDNA reverse transcribed from extracted RNA. TCRdb's table, derived via immunoSEQ multiplex PCR, lists solely in-frame clones and lacks some. The sample shows approximately 150,000 clones, 67% of them seen only once. As part of sample collection, lesional scalp punch biopsies and peripheral blood were taken from alopecia areata patients.

This specimen consisted of CD8+ T cells sorted from blood, obtained at week 0. The V gene is TRBV29-1, the J gene TRBJ2-5; 15 bases agree with TRBD2. The source is a human donor with alopecia areata. CDR3 coding DNA: TGCAGCGTCGATGGGACTAGCGGGGGGTCCCCGGAGACCCAGTACTTC. Its protein product is CSVDGTSGGSPETQYF.